Listed below are T cell receptor beta chains from one sample, sequenced in a study of cytomegalovirus exposure and HLA in healthy donors. The assay was immunoSEQ multiplex PCR, and TCRdb's table has in-frame clones only and misses some. The sample records approximately 160,000 clones, over 70% being singletons. What was sequenced was PBMCs. The receptors stem from a man aged 30 to 39 in good health and CMV-seropositive. Both conserved end residues are part of each CDR3. A D gene is named only where the DNA matches it firmly. Only some rows state a clone size, as once, few, many or a class for expanded clones.

clone size | J gene | CDR3 length | D gene | V gene | CDR3 DNA | CDR3 protein
once | TRBJ2-5 | 14 | TRBD1 | TRBV11-2 | TGTGCCAGCAGCAAAACACAGGGGGGCGAGACCCAGTACTTC | CASSKTQGGETQYF
once | TRBJ2-1 | 14 | . | TRBV6-5 | TGTGCCAGCAGTAGGACTGTCTCCTACAATGAGCAGTTCTTC | CASSRTVSYNEQFF
once | TRBJ2-7 | 16 | TRBD2 | TRBV14 | TGTGCCAGCAGCCAATGGCGTATCGCGGGAGGCGACGAGCAGTACTTC | CASSQWRIAGGDEQYF
once | TRBJ2-5 | 16 | . | TRBV15 | TGTGCCACCAGCGTCCGACAGGGGGCGGGGGGGGAGACCCAGTACTTC | CATSVRQGAGGETQYF
. | TRBJ2-1 | 17 | . | TRBV12-2 | TGTGCAAGTCGCTCCGCCCGTAAGGGGCCCTCCTACAATGAGCAGTTCTTC | CASRSARKGPSYNEQFF
few | TRBJ1-1 | 11 | . | TRBV6-1 | TGTGCCAGCGGGCTGTTCGCTGAAGCTTTCTTT | CASGLFAEAFF
few | TRBJ1-2 | 13 | . | TRBV7-9 | TGTGCCAGCAATCCCCTCAGGGGCGTGGGCTACACCTTC | CASNPLRGVGYTF
. | TRBJ1-3 | 16 | TRBD1 | TRBV7-9 | TGTGCCAGCAGTTTTTCCGGGACAGGGCGCGGAAACACCATATATTTT | CASSFSGTGRGNTIYF
. | TRBJ1-1 | 15 | . | TRBV5-1 | TGCGCCAGCAGCTTGGAGGCCCAGGGTTTAACTGAAGCTTTCTTT | CASSLEAQGLTEAFF
. | TRBJ2-7 | 14 | . | TRBV5-4 | TGTGCCAGCAGCTCCGGGGGAACTAGACACGAGCAGTACTTC | CASSSGGTRHEQYF
. | TRBJ2-2 | 17 | TRBD2 | TRBV29-1 | TGCAGCGTTGAAGGACTAGCGGGAGGGCTGGGCACCGGGGAGCTGTTTTTT | CSVEGLAGGLGTGELFF
. | TRBJ1-5 | 17 | . | TRBV27 | TGTGCCAGCAGTTCAAGGAGGGACCGTGATAGCAATCAGCCCCAGCATTTT | CASSSRRDRDSNQPQHF
. | TRBJ2-2 | 18 | TRBD1 | TRBV27 | TGTGCCAGCAGTTTAAGTAAACAGGGGTATAACTTTGCCGGGGAGCTGTTTTTT | CASSLSKQGYNFAGELFF
. | TRBJ2-7 | 13 | . | TRBV14 | TGTGCCAGCAGCCAAAACGGGAACTACGAGCAGTACTTC | CASSQNGNYEQYF
. | TRBJ2-5 | 15 | TRBD1 | TRBV9 | TGTGCCAGCAGCGTATCAACAGGGGGCCAAGAGACCCAGTACTTC | CASSVSTGGQETQYF
. | TRBJ2-1 | 16 | TRBD2 | TRBV7-9 | TGTGCCAGCAGCACCGGACTAGCGGGAGAATACTATGAGCAGTTCTTC | CASSTGLAGEYYEQFF
. | TRBJ2-3 | 15 | . | TRBV30 | TGTGCCTGGAGCCGGGGGGGGACAGCCACAGATACGCAGTATTTT | CAWSRGGTATDTQYF
. | TRBJ1-5 | 14 | . | TRBV5-8 | TGTGCCAGCAGCTGGGGCCCTAGCAATCAGCCCCAGCATTTT | CASSWGPSNQPQHF
. | TRBJ1-4 | 14 | . | TRBV7-2 | TGTGCCAGCAGTTCAGGGACGGCGGGGGAAAAACTGTTTTTT | CASSSGTAGEKLFF
. | TRBJ2-1 | 11 | . | TRBV5-1 | TGCGCCAGTCAATCCTACAATGAGCAGTTCTTC | CASQSYNEQFF
. | TRBJ2-1 | 16 | TRBD1 | TRBV28 | TGTGCCAGCAGTGGACGAGGGGGCAGTGGCTACAATGAGCAGTTCTTC | CASSGRGGSGYNEQFF
. | TRBJ1-2 | 13 | . | TRBV30 | TGTGCCTGGAGTTCAGGGGTGGGCTATGGCTACACCTTC | CAWSSGVGYGYTF
. | TRBJ1-6 | 14 | . | TRBV5-5 | TGTGCCAGCAGCGATGACAGGAGGAATTCACCCCTCCACTTT | CASSDDRRNSPLHF
. | TRBJ1-1 | 17 | . | TRBV7-2 | TGTGCCAGCAGCTTATCCGGGCAGGGGAGAATGAACACTGAAGCTTTCTTT | CASSLSGQGRMNTEAFF
. | TRBJ1-2 | 11 | . | TRBV6-5 | TGTGCCAGCGGGAGGGACTATGGCTACACCTTC | CASGRDYGYTF
. | TRBJ2-1 | 15 | TRBD1 | TRBV2 | TGTGCCAGCAGTGAAGGACAGGGGAGCTACGATGAGCAGTTCTTC | CASSEGQGSYDEQFF
. | TRBJ2-3 | 14 | . | TRBV7-9 | TGTGCCAGCAGATACCCGGGGGGCACAGATACGCAGTATTTT | CASRYPGGTDTQYF
few | TRBJ1-1 | 15 | . | TRBV7-9 | TGTGCCAGCACCCTTCGCGAGGAGACCAACACTGAAGCTTTCTTT | CASTLREETNTEAFF
. | TRBJ1-1 | 16 | . | TRBV4-1 | TGCGCCAGCAGCCCAGTCCTGGGCCAAATGAACACTGAAGCTTTCTTT | CASSPVLGQMNTEAFF
. | TRBJ2-3 | 16 | . | TRBV28 | TGTGCCAGCAGTTCCCCAAAAGCGGGCTCCACAGATACGCAGTATTTT | CASSSPKAGSTDTQYF
. | TRBJ1-5 | 12 | . | TRBV14 | TGTGCCAGCAGCCGGGCCGGTTTACCCCAGCATTTT | CASSRAGLPQHF
. | TRBJ2-1 | 13 | . | TRBV9 | TGTGCCAGCAGGGCCCACCCCTCAGGGGAGCAGTTCTTC | CASRAHPSGEQFF
few | TRBJ1-2 | 13 | . | TRBV28 | TGTGCCAGCAGTCCGACTTGGGACTATGGCTACACCTTC | CASSPTWDYGYTF
. | TRBJ1-1 | 14 | TRBD1 | TRBV11-3 | TGTGCCAGCAGCTTGGGACAGGGACGGGGTGAAGCTTTCTTT | CASSLGQGRGEAFF
. | TRBJ1-2 | 14 | TRBD1 | TRBV2 | TGTGCCAGCAGCCAAGGGGACAGGGGGTATGGCTACACCTTC | CASSQGDRGYGYTF
. | TRBJ2-5 | 15 | . | TRBV18 | TGTGCCAGCTCGCAACATCCTATAGCGTGGGAGACCCAGTACTTC | CASSQHPIAWETQYF
. | TRBJ1-2 | 14 | TRBD1 | TRBV7-9 | TGTGCCAGCAGGGGCCGACAGGGGAACTATGGCTACACCTTC | CASRGRQGNYGYTF
. | TRBJ1-5 | 15 | . | TRBV7-2 | TGTGCCAGCAGCATAGCCCTATCGGAGAGGCAGCCCCAGCATTTT | CASSIALSERQPQHF
. | TRBJ2-4 | 16 | TRBD1 | TRBV5-4 | TGTGCCAGCAGCTTGGTCGGCTTCGGACAGGGGAACATTCAGTACTTC | CASSLVGFGQGNIQYF
. | TRBJ1-5 | 16 | . | TRBV19 | TGTGCCAGTAGTATTCTGGGGGACTATAGCAATCAGCCCCAGCATTTT | CASSILGDYSNQPQHF
. | TRBJ1-3 | 15 | . | TRBV15 | TGTGCCACCAGCAGAGATCTTAACTCTGGAAACACCATATATTTT | CATSRDLNSGNTIYF
. | TRBJ2-6 | 17 | TRBD1 | TRBV29-1 | TGCAGCGTTGTGCGGGACAGGGGGCTTACCGGGGCCAACGTCCTGACTTTC | CSVVRDRGLTGANVLTF
. | TRBJ2-7 | 17 | TRBD2 | TRBV5-4 | TGTGCCAGCAGCTTCCCTGGGGTTGCGGGAGGGTCCTACGAGCAGTACTTC | CASSFPGVAGGSYEQYF
few | TRBJ2-3 | 15 | . | TRBV27 | TGTGCCAGCAGTTTAATCTGGGGACGGGGGGATACGCAGTATTTT | CASSLIWGRGDTQYF
few | TRBJ2-7 | 13 | . | TRBV5-1 | TGCGCCAGCAGCTCTCTAGAGTCTTACGAGCAGTACTTC | CASSSLESYEQYF
. | TRBJ2-2 | 18 | TRBD2 | TRBV7-2 | TGTGCCAGCAGTTCCGAAAGACTAGCGGCCGCGAACACCGGGGAGCTGTTTTTT | CASSSERLAAANTGELFF
. | TRBJ2-7 | 14 | TRBD1 | TRBV5-1 | TGCGCCAGCAGCGCCGGGACAGGCTCCTACGAGCAGTACTTC | CASSAGTGSYEQYF
. | TRBJ1-5 | 14 | TRBD1 | TRBV28 | TGTGCCAGCATTTTACAGGGGACCGCTCAGCCCCAGCATTTT | CASILQGTAQPQHF
. | TRBJ2-3 | 17 | TRBD2 | TRBV5-1 | TGCGCCAGCAGCTTGCTAATAGCGGGGACCGGCACAGATACGCAGTATTTT | CASSLLIAGTGTDTQYF
once | TRBJ2-5 | 15 | . | TRBV28 | TGTGCCAGCAGTTTTCGCAGGGGAGGGCTGGAGACCCAGTACTTC | CASSFRRGGLETQYF
. | TRBJ2-7 | 13 | TRBD1 | TRBV25-1 | TGTGCCAGCAGGGGGACAGTGACCTACGAGCAGTACTTC | CASRGTVTYEQYF
once | TRBJ2-1 | 15 | . | TRBV7-8 | TGTGCCAGCAGCTTAGATGGGGGAGGGGGCAATGAGCAGTTCTTC | CASSLDGGGGNEQFF
. | TRBJ1-1 | 13 | TRBD1 | TRBV30 | TGTGCCTGGAGTCCGGACAGGTACACTGAAGCTTTCTTT | CAWSPDRYTEAFF
. | TRBJ1-2 | 15 | . | TRBV4-1 | TGCGCCAGCAGCCAAGATGCGGATGGCAACTATGGCTACACCTTC | CASSQDADGNYGYTF
. | TRBJ2-7 | 15 | . | TRBV4-1 | TGCGCCAGCAGCCATGAGACAGTCCTCTCCTACGAGCAGTACTTC | CASSHETVLSYEQYF
. | TRBJ2-7 | 14 | . | TRBV7-9 | TGTGCCAGCAGACCAACCCAGGGAAACTACGAGCAGTACTTC | CASRPTQGNYEQYF
once | TRBJ1-2 | 17 | . | TRBV2 | TGTGCCAGCAGTCGATCTTATATCCGGGGAACCGCCTATGGCTACACCTTC | CASSRSYIRGTAYGYTF
. | TRBJ2-5 | 11 | . | TRBV30 | TGTGCCTGGAGTTACGGGGAGACCCAGTACTTC | CAWSYGETQYF
once | TRBJ2-1 | 16 | TRBD1 | TRBV7-6 | TGTGCCAGCAGCCCGAGGGTCGCAGGGTCAGGGGGTGAGCAGTTCTTC | CASSPRVAGSGGEQFF
. | TRBJ1-1 | 13 | TRBD1 | TRBV10-2 | TGCGCCAGCAGGACAGGGACAGTCACTGAAGCTTTCTTT | CASRTGTVTEAFF